These 22 T cell receptor beta chains were all obtained from the same sample, sequenced in a study of spatial heterogeneity in lung cancer. Time point reported: sample taken at primary tumor resection. Extraction of whole RNA from tumor, nontumor lung or frozen PBMC preceded unsorted sequencing. MiXCR, applied by TCRdb to the 5' RACE reads, yields one record per CDR3 protein. The profile shows under 75,000 distinct CDR3 sequences, 8.4% of them singletons. The sample consisted of PBMCs, taken at surgery. These receptors were taken from a female donor with early-stage non-small cell lung cancer.

This clonotype was detected many times. The rearrangement joins TRBV28 to TRBJ2-7; D is unresolved. The V and J ends lost 6 bases and 1 base respectively, with 10 bases between them. Germline loops: CDR1 MDHEN, CDR2 SYDVKM. This CDR3 contains 13 residues. The CDR3 here is CASSSDPSYEQYV. CDR3 DNA: TGTGCCAGCAGCTCTGATCCGTCCTACGAGCAGTACGTC.

This clonotype was seen repeatedly, ten times or more. This chain connects TRBV20-1 to TRBJ2-7; a possible D gene is TRBD1 (5 bases). The CDR3 has 14 residues. V gave up 0 bases and J gave up 3 bases, with 12 bases separating them. Germline CDR1 and CDR2: DFQATT and SNEGSKA (reference sequence). The CDR3 DNA reads as TGCAGTGCTAGAGAGAAAGGGGTAAGCTACGAGCAGTACTTC. This encodes CSAREKGVSYEQYF.

The chain has TRBV7-9 and TRBJ2-7; D not resolved. The germline V gene has CDR1 SEHNR and CDR2 FQNEAQ (reference sequence). CDR3 size: 11 residues. Trimming stripped 2 bases from V and 10 bases from J, with 9 bases between. Here the CDR3 reads CASSLSPDQYF. Written as DNA, the CDR3 is TGTGCCAGCAGCTTAAGTCCCGACCAGTACTTC.

There are many counts of this clonotype. The CDR3 reads CASSQVSINTGELFF. CDR3 DNA sequence: TGTGCCAGCAGCCAAGTCAGCATCAACACCGGGGAGCTGTTTTTT. V is TRBV3-1 and J is TRBJ2-2; the D is unclear. The CDR3 extends over 15 amino acids. CDR1 and CDR2 (germline): LGHDT, YNNKEL (reference sequence). V lost 1 base to trimming and J lost 2 bases, with 8 bases between them.

This clonotype has ten or more counts. The chain has TRBV5-1 and TRBJ1-1; D call uncertain. Trimming pared 5 bases from V and 5 bases from J, leaving 16 bases between. The length of the CDR3 is 14 residues. Germline V gives CDR1 SGHRS, CDR2 YFSETQ. CDR3 protein: CASSRDFAETEAFF. As DNA, the CDR3 is TGCGCCAGCAGTCGTGATTTCGCCGAGACTGAAGCTTTCTTT.

The V call is TRBV19, the J call TRBJ2-7; 11 bases match TRBD2. V lost 5 bases to trimming and J lost 2 bases; unmatched junction nucleotides: 5. This CDR3 region has 15 residues. From germline, CDR1 is LNHDA and CDR2 SQIVND (reference sequence). CDR3 DNA sequence: TGTGCCAGTAGTCTACTAGCGGGAGATACCTACGAGCAGTACTTC. Translated: CASSLLAGDTYEQYF.

This clonotype turned up a few times. DNA for the CDR3: TGTGCCAGCAGCCTAACGGGAGGAGAGACCCAGTACTTC. It translates to CASSLTGGETQYF. This rearrangement joins TRBV3-1 to TRBJ2-5; 7 nucleotides line up with TRBD2. This CDR3 is 13 amino acids long. Germline CDR1 reads LGHDT; CDR2 reads YNNKEL (reference sequence). V was clipped by 4 bases and J by 4 bases; unmatched bases: 3.

The chain recombines TRBV7-8 with TRBJ2-7; 11 nucleotides agree with TRBD2. The germline V gene encodes CDR1 SGHVS and CDR2 FQNEAQ. The CDR3 extends over 15 amino acids. The trim removed 5 bases at V and 7 bases at J, leaving 10 bases unmatched. CDR3 region: CASSARLAGGKEQYF. The CDR3 DNA follows: TGTGCCAGCAGCGCCCGCCTAGCGGGAGGTAAGGAGCAGTACTTC.

This clonotype was counted ten times or more. This chain joins TRBV3-1 and TRBJ2-7, with D possibly being TRBD2 (5 bases). Per the germline V gene, CDR1 is LGHDT and CDR2 is YNNKEL (reference sequence). V was cut by 4 bases and J by 7 bases, with 8 bases left in between. The CDR3 runs 11 residues. The CDR3 loop is CASSRRGEQYF. For the CDR3, the DNA is TGTGCCAGCAGCCGGAGAGGGGAGCAGTACTTC.

This clonotype was recorded at least ten times. This chain connects TRBV28 to TRBJ1-5; the D gene is possibly TRBD1 (6 bases). The CDR3 loop spans 17 amino acids. V lost 6 bases to trimming and J lost 3 bases, with 21 bases between them. Germline V lookup: CDR1 MDHEN, CDR2 SYDVKM. The CDR3: CASSLGAGAGFNQPQHF. The CDR3 DNA is TGTGCCAGCAGCCTAGGGGCAGGGGCGGGATTCAATCAGCCCCAGCATTTT.

This chain joins TRBV27 and TRBJ1-6, with 8 positions matching TRBD1. The CDR3 is 14 residues long. The germline gives CDR1 MNHEY, CDR2 SMNVEV (reference sequence). Trimming at V came to 9 bases and at J to 7 bases, leaving 8 bases not matched to a gene. The CDR3 loop reads CARSRDRRNSPLHF. The CDR3 nucleotides read TGTGCCAGATCCCGGGACAGGCGAAATTCACCCCTCCACTTT.

This clonotype was detected ten times or more. The gene calls are TRBV5-1 and TRBJ1-1, with 8 bases matching TRBD1. CDR3 length: 15 amino acids. J lost 4 bases, V lost 4 bases, and 9 bases had no gene match. Germline CDR1 SGHRS, CDR2 YFSETQ. The CDR3 nucleotides read TGCGCCAGCAGCCAACAGGGGGGCGAAGGCACTGAAGCTTTCTTT. It is translated as CASSQQGGEGTEAFF.

This clonotype was observed a few times. The genes are TRBV2 and TRBJ2-7; a possible D gene is TRBD1 (5 bases). Germline V gene lookup returns CDR1 SNHLY and CDR2 FYNNEI. V was clipped by 4 bases and J by 1 base, with 17 bases between them. This CDR3 contains 16 residues. The CDR3 region has the DNA TGTGCCAGCAGTGGTACAGGCGTCCACCAATCCTACGAGCAGTACTTC. Amino acid sequence: CASSGTGVHQSYEQYF. Combining the CDR3 with reference TRBV2 and TRBJ2-7 gives the whole variable domain EPEVTQTPSHQVTQMGQEVILRCVPISNHLYFYWYRQILGQKVEFLVSFYNNEISEKSEIFDDQFSVERPDGSNFTLKIRSTKLEDSAMYFCASSGTGVHQSYEQYFGPGTRLTVT.

This clonotype was found a few times. The CDR3 protein is CSVHLSQGGTEAFF. The CDR3 region has the DNA TGCAGCGTCCATTTATCACAGGGCGGCACTGAAGCTTTCTTT. This chain connects TRBV29-1 to TRBJ1-1; tentatively, D is TRBD1 (6 bases). The CDR3 is 14 residues long. The V end lost 6 bases, the J end lost 4 bases, and 18 bases lay between the germline ends. The germline CDR1 and CDR2 sequences are SQVTM and ANQGSEA.

This clonotype was observed at least ten times. This sequence joins TRBV20-1 and TRBJ2-2; the D gene could be TRBD1 or TRBD2 (7 bases each). Germline lookup yields CDR1 DFQATT and CDR2 SNEGSKA (reference sequence). CDR3 length: 15 amino acids. Trimming shortened V by 5 bases and J by 4 bases, and 17 bases separated the two germline ends. CDR3 loop: CSAEGASGFTGELFF. The CDR3 DNA is TGCAGTGCTGAGGGGGCTAGCGGATTCACCGGGGAGCTGTTTTTT.

This clonotype has only a few counts. The gene calls are TRBV9 and TRBJ2-1; TRBD1 aligns across 7 bases. CDR1 SGDLS and CDR2 YYNGEE come from the germline V gene. V shed 3 bases, J shed 0 bases, and the junction held 3 bases outside the gene matches. The CDR3 length is 15 residues. CDR3 nucleotides: TGTGCCAGCAGCGGACAGGGTAGCTCCTACAATGAGCAGTTCTTC. Translation gives CASSGQGSSYNEQFF.

In its sample, this clonotype was seen many times. The genes are TRBV11-2 and TRBJ1-2, with a weak D call TRBD1 (6 bases). The CDR3 covers 15 residues. The V gene's germline CDR1 is SGHAT and CDR2 FQNNGV. Trimming shortened V by 3 bases and J by 8 bases, and 19 bases separated the two germline ends. This CDR3 reads CASSFDPTGNWGYTF. CDR3 bases: TGTGCCAGCAGCTTTGACCCAACAGGGAACTGGGGCTACACCTTC.

This clonotype was seen more than once but under ten times. The CDR3 is CASRMDGNYGYTF. The CDR3 DNA reads TGTGCCAGCAGAATGGACGGGAACTATGGCTACACCTTC. The chain couples TRBV2 to TRBJ1-2, with unresolved D. Trimming cost V 6 bases and J 2 bases, with 10 bases left between them. The CDR3 has 13 amino acids. The germline V gene encodes CDR1 SNHLY and CDR2 FYNNEI.

The chain joins TRBV6-5 to TRBJ1-4; a possible D gene is TRBD1 (5 bases). With 5 bases removed from V and 2 bases from J, the gap between germline ends came to 9 bases. CDR3 length: 14 residues. CDR1 is MNHEY and CDR2 is SVGAGI in the germline V gene. CDR3 in DNA: TGTGCCAGCAGTAGAGGGGTGACTAATGAAAAACTGTTTTTT. Protein product: CASSRGVTNEKLFF.

The V call is TRBV19, the J call TRBJ2-1; 9 nucleotides line up with TRBD2. V was clipped by 3 bases and J by 9 bases; unmatched bases: 6. Per germline, CDR1 LNHDA and CDR2 SQIVND (reference sequence). The CDR3 consists of 14 residues. CDR3 loop: CASSMGTSSSEQFF. CDR3 in DNA: TGTGCCAGTAGTATGGGGACTAGCTCCTCTGAGCAGTTCTTC. Based on the CDR3 plus reference TRBV19 and TRBJ2-1, the full variable domain is DGGITQSPKYLFRKEGQNVTLSCEQNLNHDAMYWYRQDPGQGLRLIYYSQIVNDFQKGDIAEGYSVSREKKESFPLTVTSAQKNPTAFYLCASSMGTSSSEQFFGPGTRLTVL.

The chain has TRBV6-6 and TRBJ1-4; TRBD1 matches 11 bases. Losses at the gene ends were 2 bases for V and 7 bases for J; bases not matched to a gene: 3. The CDR3 has 15 residues. Germline CDR1 and CDR2: MNHNY and SVGAGI (reference sequence). CDR3 in DNA: TGTGCCAGCAGTTACGCCGGGACAGGGGGTGAAAAACTGTTTTTT. Protein: CASSYAGTGGEKLFF.

This clonotype was recorded many times. The chain recombines TRBV3-1 with TRBJ1-1, with 7 bases that match TRBD1. Germline lookup yields CDR1 LGHDT and CDR2 YNNKEL (reference sequence). The CDR3 runs 14 residues. Trimming at V came to 3 bases and at J to 1 base, leaving 2 bases not matched to a gene. The CDR3 region is CASSQGQRNTEAFF. CDR3 nucleotide sequence: TGTGCCAGCAGCCAGGGACAGCGGAACACTGAAGCTTTCTTT.